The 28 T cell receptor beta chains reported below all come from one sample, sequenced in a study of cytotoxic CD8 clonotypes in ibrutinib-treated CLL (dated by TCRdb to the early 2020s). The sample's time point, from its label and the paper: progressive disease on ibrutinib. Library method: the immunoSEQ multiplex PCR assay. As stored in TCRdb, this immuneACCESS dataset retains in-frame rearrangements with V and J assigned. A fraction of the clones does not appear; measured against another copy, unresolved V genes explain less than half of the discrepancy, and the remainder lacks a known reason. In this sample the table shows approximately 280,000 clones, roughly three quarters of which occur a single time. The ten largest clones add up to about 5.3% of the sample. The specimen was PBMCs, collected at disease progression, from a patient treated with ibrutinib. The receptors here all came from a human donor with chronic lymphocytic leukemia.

DNA for the CDR3: TGTGCCAGCAGAATAGGACTAGCGGGGTGGGATACGCAGTATTTT. Protein product: CASRIGLAGWDTQYF. The rearrangement uses TRBV27 and TRBJ2-3; 12 bases match TRBD2. Germline CDR1 MNHEY, CDR2 SMNVEV (reference sequence). V shed 6 bases and J 6 bases; nucleotides not matched to a gene: 7. The CDR3 extends over 15 amino acids.

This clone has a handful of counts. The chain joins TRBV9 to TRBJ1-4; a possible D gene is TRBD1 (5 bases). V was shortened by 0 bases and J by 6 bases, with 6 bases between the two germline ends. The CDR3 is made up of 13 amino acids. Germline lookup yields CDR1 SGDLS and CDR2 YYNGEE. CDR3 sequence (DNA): TGTGCCAGCAGCGTAGAAGGGGATGAAAAACTGTTTTTT. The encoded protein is CASSVEGDEKLFF.

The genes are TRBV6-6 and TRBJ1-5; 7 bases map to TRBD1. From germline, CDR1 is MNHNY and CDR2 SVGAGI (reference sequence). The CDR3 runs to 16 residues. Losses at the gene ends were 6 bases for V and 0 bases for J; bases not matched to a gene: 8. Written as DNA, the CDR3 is TGTGCCAGCAGGACAGGGTATGGTGCTAGCAATCAGCCCCAGCATTTT. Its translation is CASRTGYGASNQPQHF.

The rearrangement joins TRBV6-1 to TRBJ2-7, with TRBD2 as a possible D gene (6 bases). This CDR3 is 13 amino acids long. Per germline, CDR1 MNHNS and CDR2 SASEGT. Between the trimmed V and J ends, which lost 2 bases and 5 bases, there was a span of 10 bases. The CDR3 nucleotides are TGTGCCAGCAGTGAACGGGGGATTCACGAGCAGTACTTC. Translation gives CASSERGIHEQYF.

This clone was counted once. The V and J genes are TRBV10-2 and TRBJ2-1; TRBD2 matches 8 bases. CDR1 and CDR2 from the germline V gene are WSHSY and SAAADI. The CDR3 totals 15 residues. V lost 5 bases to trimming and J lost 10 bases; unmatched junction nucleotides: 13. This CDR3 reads CASSLLAASPGEQFF. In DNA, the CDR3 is TGCGCCAGCAGTCTACTAGCGGCCTCTCCGGGGGAGCAGTTCTTC.

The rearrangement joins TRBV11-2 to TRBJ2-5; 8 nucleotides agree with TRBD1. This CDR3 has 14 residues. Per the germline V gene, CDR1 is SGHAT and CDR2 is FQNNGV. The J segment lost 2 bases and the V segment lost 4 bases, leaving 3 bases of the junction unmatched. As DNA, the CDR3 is TGTGCCAGCAGCTCCCGACAGGGGCAAGAGACCCAGTACTTC. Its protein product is CASSSRQGQETQYF.

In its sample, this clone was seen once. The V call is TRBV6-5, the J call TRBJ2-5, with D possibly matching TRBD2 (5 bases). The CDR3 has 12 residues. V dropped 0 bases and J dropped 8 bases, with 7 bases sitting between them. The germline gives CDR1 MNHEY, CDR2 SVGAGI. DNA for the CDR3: TGTGCCAGCAGTTACTCTCGGGGAACCCAGTACTTC. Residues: CASSYSRGTQYF.

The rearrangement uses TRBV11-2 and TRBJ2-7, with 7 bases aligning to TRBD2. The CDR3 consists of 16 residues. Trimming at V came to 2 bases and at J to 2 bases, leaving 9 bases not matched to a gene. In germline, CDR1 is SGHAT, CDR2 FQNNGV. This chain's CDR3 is CASSLWGGLGPYEQYF. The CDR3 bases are TGTGCCAGCAGCTTATGGGGGGGGTTGGGTCCCTACGAGCAGTACTTC. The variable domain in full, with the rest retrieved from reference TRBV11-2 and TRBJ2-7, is EAGVAQSPRYKIIEKRQSVAFWCNPISGHATLYWYQQILGQGPKLLIQFQNNGVVDDSQLPKDRFSAERLKGVDSTLKIQPAKLEDSAVYLCASSLWGGLGPYEQYFGPGTRLTVT.

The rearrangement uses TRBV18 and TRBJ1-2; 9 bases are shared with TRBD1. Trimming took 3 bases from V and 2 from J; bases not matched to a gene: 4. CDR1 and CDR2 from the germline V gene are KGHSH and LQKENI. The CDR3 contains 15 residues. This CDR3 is CASSPRDRVNYGYTF. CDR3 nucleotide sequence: TGTGCCAGCTCACCCCGGGACAGGGTGAACTATGGCTACACCTTC.

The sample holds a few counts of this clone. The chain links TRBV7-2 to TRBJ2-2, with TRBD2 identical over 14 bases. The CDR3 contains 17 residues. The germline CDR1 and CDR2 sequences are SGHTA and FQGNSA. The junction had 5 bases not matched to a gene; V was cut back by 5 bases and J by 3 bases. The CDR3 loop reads CASSAGLAGAYTGELFF. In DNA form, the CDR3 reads TGTGCCAGCAGCGCGGGACTAGCGGGAGCGTACACCGGGGAGCTGTTTTTT.

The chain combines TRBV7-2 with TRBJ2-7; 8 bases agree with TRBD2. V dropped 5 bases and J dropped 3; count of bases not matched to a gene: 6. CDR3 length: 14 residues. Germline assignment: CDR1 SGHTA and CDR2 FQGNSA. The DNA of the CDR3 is TGTGCCAGCAGCCCCGGACTAGCAGGCTACGAGCAGTACTTC. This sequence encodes CASSPGLAGYEQYF.

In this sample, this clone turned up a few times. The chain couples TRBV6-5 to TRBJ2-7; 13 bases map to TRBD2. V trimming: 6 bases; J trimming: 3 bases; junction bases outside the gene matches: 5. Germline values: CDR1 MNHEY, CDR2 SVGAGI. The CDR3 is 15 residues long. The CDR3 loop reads CASRERTSGGYEQYF. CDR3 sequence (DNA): TGTGCCAGCAGGGAACGGACTAGCGGGGGCTACGAGCAGTACTTC.

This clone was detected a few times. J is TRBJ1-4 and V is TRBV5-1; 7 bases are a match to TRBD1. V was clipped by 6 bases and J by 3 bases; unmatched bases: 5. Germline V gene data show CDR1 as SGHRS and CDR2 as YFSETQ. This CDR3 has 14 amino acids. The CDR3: CASTLQGSNEKLFF. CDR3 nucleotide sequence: TGCGCCAGCACCCTACAGGGGTCTAATGAAAAACTGTTTTTT.

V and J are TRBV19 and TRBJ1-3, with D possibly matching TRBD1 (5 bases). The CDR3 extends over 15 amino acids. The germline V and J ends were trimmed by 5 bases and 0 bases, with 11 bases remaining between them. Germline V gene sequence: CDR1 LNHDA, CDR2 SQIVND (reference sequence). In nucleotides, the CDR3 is TGTGCCAGTAGTCGGGACGGAGACTCTGGAAACACCATATATTTT. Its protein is CASSRDGDSGNTIYF.

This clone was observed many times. CDR3 sequence (DNA): TGTGCCAGCAGTAACCTGGGACAGGGAGCCTACGAGCAGTACTTC. Its protein product is CASSNLGQGAYEQYF. The gene calls are TRBV27 and TRBJ2-7, with TRBD1 matching over 9 bases. V lost 5 bases to trimming and J lost 2 bases; unmatched junction nucleotides: 7. CDR1 and CDR2 from the germline V gene are MNHEY and SMNVEV (reference sequence). The CDR3 loop spans 15 amino acids.

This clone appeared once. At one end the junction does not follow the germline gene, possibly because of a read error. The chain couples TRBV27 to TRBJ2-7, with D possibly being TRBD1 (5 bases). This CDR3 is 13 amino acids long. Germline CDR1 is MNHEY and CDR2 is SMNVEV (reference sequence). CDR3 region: CAGSLRQYYEQYF. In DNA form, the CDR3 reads TGTGCCGGCAGTCTCCGACAGTACTACGAGCAGTACTTC.

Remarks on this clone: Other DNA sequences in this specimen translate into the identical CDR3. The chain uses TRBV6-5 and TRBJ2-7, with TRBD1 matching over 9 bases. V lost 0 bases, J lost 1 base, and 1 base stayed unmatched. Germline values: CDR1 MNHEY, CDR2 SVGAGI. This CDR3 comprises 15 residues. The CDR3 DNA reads TGTGCCAGCAGTTACTCGGGGACAGGGTCCTACGAGCAGTACTTC. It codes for CASSYSGTGSYEQYF.

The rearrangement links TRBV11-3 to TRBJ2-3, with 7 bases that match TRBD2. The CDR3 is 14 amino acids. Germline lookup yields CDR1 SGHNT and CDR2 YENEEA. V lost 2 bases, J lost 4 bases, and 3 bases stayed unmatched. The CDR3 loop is CASSLTAGSDTQYF. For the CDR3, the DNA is TGTGCCAGCAGCTTAACAGCGGGGTCAGATACGCAGTATTTT.

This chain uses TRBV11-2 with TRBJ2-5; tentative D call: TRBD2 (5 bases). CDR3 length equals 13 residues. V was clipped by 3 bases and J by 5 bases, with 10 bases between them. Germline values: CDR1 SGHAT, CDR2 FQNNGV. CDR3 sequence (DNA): TGTGCCAGCAGCTTTCGAGGGTGGGAGACCCAGTACTTC. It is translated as CASSFRGWETQYF.

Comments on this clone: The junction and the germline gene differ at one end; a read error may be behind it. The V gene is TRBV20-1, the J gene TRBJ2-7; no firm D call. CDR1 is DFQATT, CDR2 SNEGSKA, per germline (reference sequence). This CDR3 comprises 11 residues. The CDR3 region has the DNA TGCAGTGCTCGAGACGGGCGCGAGCAGTACTTC. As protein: CSARDGREQYF.

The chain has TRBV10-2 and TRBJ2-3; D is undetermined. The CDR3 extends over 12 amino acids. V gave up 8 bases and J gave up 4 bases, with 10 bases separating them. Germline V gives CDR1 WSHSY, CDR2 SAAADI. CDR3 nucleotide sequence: TGCGCCAGCTTATCGAGCCCAGATACGCAGTATTTT. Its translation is CASLSSPDTQYF.

The CDR3 here is CASSQARGSKGGEQYF. In DNA, the CDR3 is TGCGCCAGCAGCCAAGCCCGCGGGAGTAAAGGGGGTGAGCAGTACTTC. The V and J genes are TRBV4-3 and TRBJ2-7; D is possibly TRBD2 (7 bases). The V gene's germline CDR1 is LGHNA and CDR2 YSLEER. The CDR3 has 16 residues. Trimming removed 1 base at V and 7 bases at J, with 20 bases between.

CDR3 nucleotide sequence: TGTGCCAGCAGCTGGACTAGCGGGAGCTTGGATGAGCAGTTCTTC. As protein: CASSWTSGSLDEQFF. The chain joins TRBV7-9 to TRBJ2-1; the match to TRBD2 covers 13 bases. This CDR3 is 15 amino acids long. Germline V gives CDR1 SEHNR, CDR2 FQNEAQ (reference sequence). J lost 8 bases, V lost 4 bases, and 5 bases had no gene match.

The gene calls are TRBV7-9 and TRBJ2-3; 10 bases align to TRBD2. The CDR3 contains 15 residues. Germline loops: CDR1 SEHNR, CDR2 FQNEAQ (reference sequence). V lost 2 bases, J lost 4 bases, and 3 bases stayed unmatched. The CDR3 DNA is TGTGCCAGCAGCTTATTAGCGGGGGGAGCAGATACGCAGTATTTT. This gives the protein CASSLLAGGADTQYF.

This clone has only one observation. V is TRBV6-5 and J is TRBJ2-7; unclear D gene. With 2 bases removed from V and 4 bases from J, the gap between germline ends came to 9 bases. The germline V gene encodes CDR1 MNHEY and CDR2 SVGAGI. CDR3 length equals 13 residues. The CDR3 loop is CASSYALGYEQYF. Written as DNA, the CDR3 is TGTGCCAGCAGTTACGCCCTGGGTTACGAGCAGTACTTC.

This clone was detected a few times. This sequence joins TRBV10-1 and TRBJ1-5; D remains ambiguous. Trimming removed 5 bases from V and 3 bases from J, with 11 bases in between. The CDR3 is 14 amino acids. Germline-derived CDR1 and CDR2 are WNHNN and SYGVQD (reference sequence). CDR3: CASSYDGNNQPQHF. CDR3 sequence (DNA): TGCGCCAGCAGTTACGACGGAAACAATCAGCCCCAGCATTTT.

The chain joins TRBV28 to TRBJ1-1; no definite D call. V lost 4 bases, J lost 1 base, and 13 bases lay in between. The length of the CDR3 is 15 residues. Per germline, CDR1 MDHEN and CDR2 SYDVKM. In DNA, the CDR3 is TGTGCCAGCAGTTCCCGAACTAGGGAGAACACTGAAGCTTTCTTT. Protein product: CASSSRTRENTEAFF.

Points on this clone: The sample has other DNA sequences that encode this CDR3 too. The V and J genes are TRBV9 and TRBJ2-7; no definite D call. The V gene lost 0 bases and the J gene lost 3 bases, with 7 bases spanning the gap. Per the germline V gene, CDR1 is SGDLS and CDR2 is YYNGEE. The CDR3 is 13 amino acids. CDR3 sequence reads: CASSVGLGYEQYF. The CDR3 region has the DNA TGTGCCAGCAGCGTAGGGTTAGGCTACGAGCAGTACTTC.